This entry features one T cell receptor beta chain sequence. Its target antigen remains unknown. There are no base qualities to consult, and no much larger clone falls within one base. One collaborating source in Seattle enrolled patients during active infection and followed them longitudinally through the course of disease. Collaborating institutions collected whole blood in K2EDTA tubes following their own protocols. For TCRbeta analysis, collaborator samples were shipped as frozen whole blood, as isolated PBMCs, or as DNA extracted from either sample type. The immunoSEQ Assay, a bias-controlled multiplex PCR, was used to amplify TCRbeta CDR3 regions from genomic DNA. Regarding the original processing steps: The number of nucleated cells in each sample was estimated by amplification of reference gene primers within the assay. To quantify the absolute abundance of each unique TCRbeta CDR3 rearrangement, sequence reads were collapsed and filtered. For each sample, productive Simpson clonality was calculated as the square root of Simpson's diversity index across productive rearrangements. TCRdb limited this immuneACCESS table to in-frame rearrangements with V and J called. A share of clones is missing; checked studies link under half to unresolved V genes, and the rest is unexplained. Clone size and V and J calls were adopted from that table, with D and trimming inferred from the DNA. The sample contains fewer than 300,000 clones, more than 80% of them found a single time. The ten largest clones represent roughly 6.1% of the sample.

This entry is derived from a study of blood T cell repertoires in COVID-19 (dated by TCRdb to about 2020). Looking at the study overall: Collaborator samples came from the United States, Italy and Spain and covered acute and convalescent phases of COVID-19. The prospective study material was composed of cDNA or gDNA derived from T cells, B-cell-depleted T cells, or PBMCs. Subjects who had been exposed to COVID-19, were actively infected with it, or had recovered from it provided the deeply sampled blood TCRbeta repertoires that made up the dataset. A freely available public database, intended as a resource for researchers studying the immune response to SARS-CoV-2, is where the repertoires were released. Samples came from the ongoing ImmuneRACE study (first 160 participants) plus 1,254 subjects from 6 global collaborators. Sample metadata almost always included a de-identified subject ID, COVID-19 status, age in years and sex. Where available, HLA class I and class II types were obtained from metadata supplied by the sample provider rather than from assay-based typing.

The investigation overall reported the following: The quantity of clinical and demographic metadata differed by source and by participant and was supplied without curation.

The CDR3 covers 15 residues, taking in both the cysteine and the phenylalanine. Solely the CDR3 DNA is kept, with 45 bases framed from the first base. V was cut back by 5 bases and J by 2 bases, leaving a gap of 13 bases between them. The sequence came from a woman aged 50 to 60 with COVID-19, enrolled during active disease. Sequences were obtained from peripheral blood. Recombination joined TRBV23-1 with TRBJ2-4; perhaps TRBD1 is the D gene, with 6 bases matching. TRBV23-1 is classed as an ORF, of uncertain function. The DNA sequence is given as TGCGCCAGCAGTTCCTACAGGGTTACCAAAAACATTCAGTACTTC. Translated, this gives CASSSYRVTKNIQYF.